Listed below are T cell receptor beta chains from one sample, sequenced in a study of T cells in narcolepsy. The protocol was immunoSEQ multiplex PCR, while the TCRdb copy is restricted to in-frame clones and leaves out a portion. This table holds about 30,000 clones, about four fifths found once. Specimen: memory (CD45RA-) CD4+ T cells from blood. The receptors here all came from a human donor in good health. Both conserved end residues are trimmed from each CDR3.

TRBV7-8,11,ASSLAGHTEAF
TRBV19,13,ASSFGGAKGDEQF
TRBV6-5,9,ASSSTYEQY
TRBV9,13,ASSSQAGGDGELF
TRBV4-1,15,ASSLSPPGQLTDTQY
TRBV4-1,17,ASSQERLAGGSPYNEQF
TRBV30,13,AWSPTGTGFEKLF
TRBV2,12,ASSDEGANYGYT
TRBV6-1,15,ASSDWDRLFSGNTIY
TRBV19,11,ASRLGQRYGYT
TRBV29-1,11,SVGRGGNQPQH
TRBV4-2,11,ASSQAGGAAQY
TRBV7-9,13,ASSSTGGGYNEQF
TRBV6-4,14,ASSDRTASSGNTIY
TRBV7-8,19,ASSLARTVNPPAGVFYGYT
TRBV7-2,13,ASSSWGEVKNIQY
TRBV28,11,ASTSGITDTQY
TRBV2,12,ASRRQGGGGELF
TRBV7-9,12,ASSLARAAYGYT
TRBV5-1,12,ASSFVSNDEKLF
TRBV4-2,14,ASSQELAGYYNEQF
TRBV19,13,ASSITGSSGNTIY
TRBV7-2,11,ASSLNAHSPLH
TRBV10-2,12,ASSAGRAVLGYT
TRBV11-2,14,ASSLGLTGPNQPQH
TRBV28,13,ASSSPGGQGNIQY
TRBV6-6,13,ASSYSGLADYEQY
TRBV7-2,13,ASSLEGVINSPLH
TRBV27,14,ASTAGPQWGQETQY
TRBV19,16,ASSSRDRAIVGDQPQH
TRBV6-1,12,ASSEAKANQPQH
TRBV7-6,13,ASSVGTGNTGELF
TRBV7-9,14,ASSSLNLVDNTEAF
TRBV28,13,ASSLGGGPNEKLF
TRBV4-1,15,ASSQVLAGFISNEQF
TRBV28,13,ASSLTSGGAGTQY
TRBV28,12,ASSTSTGPRTQY
TRBV19,12,ASSFRTDNEKLF
TRBV11-2,10,ASRISGETQY
TRBV30,15,ALGQGEMQSYNSPLH
TRBV2,13,ASRSGTLYSYEQY
TRBV30,17,AWSPWTSGWDARTKEQF